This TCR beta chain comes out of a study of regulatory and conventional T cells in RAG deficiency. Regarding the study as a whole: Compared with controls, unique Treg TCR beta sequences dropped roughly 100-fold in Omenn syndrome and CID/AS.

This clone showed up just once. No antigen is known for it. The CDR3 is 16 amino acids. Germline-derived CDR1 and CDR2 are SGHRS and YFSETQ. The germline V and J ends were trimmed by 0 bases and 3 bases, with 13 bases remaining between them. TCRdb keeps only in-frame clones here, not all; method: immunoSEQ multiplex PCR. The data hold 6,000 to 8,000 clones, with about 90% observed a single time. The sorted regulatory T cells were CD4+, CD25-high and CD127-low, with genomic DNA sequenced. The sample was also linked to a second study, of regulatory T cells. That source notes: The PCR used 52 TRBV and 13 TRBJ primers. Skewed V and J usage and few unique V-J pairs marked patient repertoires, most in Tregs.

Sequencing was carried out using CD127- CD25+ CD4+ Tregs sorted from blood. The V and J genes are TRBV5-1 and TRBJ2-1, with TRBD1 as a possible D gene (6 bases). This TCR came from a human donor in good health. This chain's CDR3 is CASSLEGVFDYNEQFF. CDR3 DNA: TGCGCCAGCAGCTTGGAGGGGGTCTTCGACTACAATGAGCAGTTCTTC. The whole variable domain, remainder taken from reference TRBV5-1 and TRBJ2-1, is KAGVTQTPRYLIKTRGQQVTLSCSPISGHRSVSWYQQTPGQGLQFLFEYFSETQRNKGNFPGRFSGRQFSNSRSEMNVSTLELGDSALYLCASSLEGVFDYNEQFFGPGTRLTVL.